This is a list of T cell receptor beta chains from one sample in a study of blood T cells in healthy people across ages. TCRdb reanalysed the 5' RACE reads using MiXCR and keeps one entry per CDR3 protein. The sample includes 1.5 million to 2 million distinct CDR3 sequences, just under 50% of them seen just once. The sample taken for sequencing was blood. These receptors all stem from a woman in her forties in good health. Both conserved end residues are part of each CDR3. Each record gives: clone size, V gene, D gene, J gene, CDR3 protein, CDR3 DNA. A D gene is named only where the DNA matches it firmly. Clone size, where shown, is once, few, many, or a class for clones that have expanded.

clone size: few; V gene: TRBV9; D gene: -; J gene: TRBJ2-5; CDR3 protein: CASSVEAGGIGTQYF; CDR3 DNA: TGTGCCAGCAGCGTAGAGGCAGGGGGGATTGGGACCCAGTACTTC
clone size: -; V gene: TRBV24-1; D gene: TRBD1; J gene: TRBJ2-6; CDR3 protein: CATGQGRGGANVLTF; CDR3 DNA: TGTGCCACCGGACAGGGACGGGGTGGGGCCAACGTCCTGACTTTC
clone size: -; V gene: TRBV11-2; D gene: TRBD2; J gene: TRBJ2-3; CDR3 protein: CASSHLAGALTDTQYF; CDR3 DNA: TGTGCCAGCAGCCATCTAGCGGGGGCCCTCACAGATACGCAGTATTTT
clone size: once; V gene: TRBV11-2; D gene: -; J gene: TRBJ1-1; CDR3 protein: CASSPGARQLTNTEAFF; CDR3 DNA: TGTGCCAGCAGCCCAGGGGCAAGACAATTAACAAACACTGAAGCTTTCTTT
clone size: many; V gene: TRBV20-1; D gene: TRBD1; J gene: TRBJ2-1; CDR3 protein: CSAFRDRDNEQFF; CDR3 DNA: TGCAGTGCTTTTCGGGACAGGGACAATGAGCAGTTCTTC
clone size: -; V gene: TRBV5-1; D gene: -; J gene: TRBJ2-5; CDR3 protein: CASSSNGQLSETQYF; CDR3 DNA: TGCGCCAGCAGCTCAAATGGACAGCTGTCTGAGACCCAGTACTTC
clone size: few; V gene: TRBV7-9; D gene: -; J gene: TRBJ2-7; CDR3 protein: CASSLGGTLGEQYF; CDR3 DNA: TGTGCCAGCAGCTTAGGTGGGACATTAGGCGAGCAGTACTTC
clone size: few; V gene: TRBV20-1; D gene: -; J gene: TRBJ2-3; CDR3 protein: CSARAVRTDTQYF; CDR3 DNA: TGCAGTGCCAGAGCGGTTCGCACAGATACGCAGTATTTT
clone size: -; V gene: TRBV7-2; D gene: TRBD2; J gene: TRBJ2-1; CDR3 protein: CASSPRTSGGESQFGFF; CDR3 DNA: TGTGCCAGCAGCCCCAGGACTAGCGGGGGGGAATCCCAATTCGGGTTCTTC
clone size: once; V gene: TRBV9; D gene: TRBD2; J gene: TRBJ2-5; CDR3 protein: CASSVGLAGGGEETQYF; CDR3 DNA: TGTGCCAGCAGCGTAGGGCTAGCGGGGGGCGGAGAAGAGACCCAGTACTTC
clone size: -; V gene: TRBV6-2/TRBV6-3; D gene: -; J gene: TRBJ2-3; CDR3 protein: CASSADGNTQYF; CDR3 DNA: TGTGCCAGCAGCGCCGACGGTAATACGCAGTATTTT
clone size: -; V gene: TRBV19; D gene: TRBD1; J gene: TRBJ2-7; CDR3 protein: CASTENGQGDEQYF; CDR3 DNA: TGTGCCAGTACCGAGAACGGACAGGGTGATGAGCAGTACTTC
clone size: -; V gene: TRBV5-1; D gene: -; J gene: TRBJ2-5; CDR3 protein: CASALGAQGGETQYF; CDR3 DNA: TGCGCCAGCGCACTCGGGGCACAAGGAGGGGAGACCCAGTACTTC
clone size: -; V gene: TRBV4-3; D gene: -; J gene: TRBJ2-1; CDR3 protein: CASSQDTAEAEQFF; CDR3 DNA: TGCGCCAGCAGCCAAGATACGGCGGAGGCTGAGCAGTTCTTC
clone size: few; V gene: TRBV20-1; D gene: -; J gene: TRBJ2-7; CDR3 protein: CSASSQEIYEQYF; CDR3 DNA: TGCAGTGCCAGCAGTCAGGAGATCTACGAGCAGTACTTC
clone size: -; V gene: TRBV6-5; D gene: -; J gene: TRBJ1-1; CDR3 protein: CASSYQGGEAFF; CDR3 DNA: TGTGCCAGCAGTTACCAAGGGGGGGAAGCTTTCTTT
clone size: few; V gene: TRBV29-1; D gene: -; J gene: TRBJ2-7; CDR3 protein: CSVEQDIPYEQYF; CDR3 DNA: TGCAGCGTTGAACAGGACATTCCCTACGAGCAGTACTTC
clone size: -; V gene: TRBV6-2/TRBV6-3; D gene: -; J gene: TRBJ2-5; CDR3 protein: CASRGDNEQYF; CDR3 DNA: TGTGCCAGCAGAGGAGACAATGAGCAGTACTTC
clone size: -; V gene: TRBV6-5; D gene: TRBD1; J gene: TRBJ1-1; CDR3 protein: CASSYKVRGGTEAFF; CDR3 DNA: TGTGCCAGCAGTTATAAGGTCAGGGGGGGCACTGAAGCTTTCTTT
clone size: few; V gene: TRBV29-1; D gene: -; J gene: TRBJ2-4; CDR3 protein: CSVFGGAKNIQYF; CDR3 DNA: TGCAGCGTTTTCGGGGGAGCCAAAAACATTCAGTACTTC
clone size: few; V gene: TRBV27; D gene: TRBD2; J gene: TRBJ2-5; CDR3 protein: CASSLIQRGGRELKTQYF; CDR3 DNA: TGTGCCAGCAGTTTAATTCAGCGGGGGGGCCGGGAGCTCAAGACCCAGTACTTC
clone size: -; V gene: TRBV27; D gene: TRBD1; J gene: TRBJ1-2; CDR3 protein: CASSRTGGERYGYTF; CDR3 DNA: TGTGCCAGCAGTCGCACAGGGGGCGAAAGGTATGGCTACACCTTC
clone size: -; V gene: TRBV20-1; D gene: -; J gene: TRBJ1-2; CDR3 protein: CTSQTDGYTF; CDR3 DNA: TGCACCTCTCAAACGGATGGCTACACCTTC
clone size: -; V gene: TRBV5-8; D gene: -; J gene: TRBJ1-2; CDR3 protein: CASSLDAGAANYGYTF; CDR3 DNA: TGTGCCAGCAGCTTGGACGCCGGGGCGGCAAACTATGGCTACACCTTC